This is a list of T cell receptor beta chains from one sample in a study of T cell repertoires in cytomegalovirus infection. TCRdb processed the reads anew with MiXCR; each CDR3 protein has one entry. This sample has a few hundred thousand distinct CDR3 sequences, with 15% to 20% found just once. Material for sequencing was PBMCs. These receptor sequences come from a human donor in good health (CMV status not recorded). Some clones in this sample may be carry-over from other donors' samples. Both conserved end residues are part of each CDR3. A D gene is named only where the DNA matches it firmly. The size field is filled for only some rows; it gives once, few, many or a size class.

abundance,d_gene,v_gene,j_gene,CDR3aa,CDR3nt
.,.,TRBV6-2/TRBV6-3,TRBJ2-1,CASSGLIYNEQFF,TGTGCCAGCAGTGGACTAATCTACAATGAGCAGTTCTTC
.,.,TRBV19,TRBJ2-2,CASQDRTNTGELFF,TGTGCCAGTCAAGACAGGACCAACACCGGGGAGCTGTTTTTT
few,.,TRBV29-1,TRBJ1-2,CSVVQDYGYTF,TGCAGCGTTGTCCAGGATTATGGCTACACCTTC
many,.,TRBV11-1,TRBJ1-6,CASSRTGFSPLHF,TGTGCCAGCAGCCGTACAGGGTTTTCACCCCTCCACTTT
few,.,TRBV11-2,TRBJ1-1,CASSLVAGVPEAFF,TGTGCCAGCAGCTTGGTTGCAGGGGTCCCTGAAGCTTTCTTT
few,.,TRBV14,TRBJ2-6,CASRVSGANVLTF,TGTGCCAGCCGGGTGTCCGGGGCCAACGTCCTGACTTTC
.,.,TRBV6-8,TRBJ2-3,CASSSDPQSTDTQYF,TGTGCCAGCAGTTCCGACCCCCAGAGCACAGATACGCAGTATTTT
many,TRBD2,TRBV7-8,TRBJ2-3,CASSLATSGYTDTQYF,TGTGCCAGCAGCTTAGCGACTAGCGGGTACACAGATACGCAGTATTTT
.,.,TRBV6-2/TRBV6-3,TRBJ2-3,CASSRDSSDTQYF,TGTGCCAGCAGTCGAGACTCCTCAGATACGCAGTATTTT
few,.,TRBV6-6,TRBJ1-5,CASSYGRREGQPQHF,TGTGCCAGCAGTTACGGGCGCAGGGAGGGACAGCCCCAGCATTTT
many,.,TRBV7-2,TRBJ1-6,CASSLRGINSPLHF,TGTGCCAGCAGTCTAAGGGGAATCAATTCACCCCTCCACTTT
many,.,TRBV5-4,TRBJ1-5,CASSPHPGSGNQPQHF,TGTGCCAGCAGCCCGCACCCAGGGTCCGGCAATCAGCCCCAGCATTTT
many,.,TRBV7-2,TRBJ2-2,CASSLGGGGELFF,TGTGCCAGCAGCTTAGGGGGAGGCGGGGAGCTGTTTTTT
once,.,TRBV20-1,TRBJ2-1,CSAMVFGQFF,TGCAGTGCAATGGTCTTCGGGCAGTTCTTC